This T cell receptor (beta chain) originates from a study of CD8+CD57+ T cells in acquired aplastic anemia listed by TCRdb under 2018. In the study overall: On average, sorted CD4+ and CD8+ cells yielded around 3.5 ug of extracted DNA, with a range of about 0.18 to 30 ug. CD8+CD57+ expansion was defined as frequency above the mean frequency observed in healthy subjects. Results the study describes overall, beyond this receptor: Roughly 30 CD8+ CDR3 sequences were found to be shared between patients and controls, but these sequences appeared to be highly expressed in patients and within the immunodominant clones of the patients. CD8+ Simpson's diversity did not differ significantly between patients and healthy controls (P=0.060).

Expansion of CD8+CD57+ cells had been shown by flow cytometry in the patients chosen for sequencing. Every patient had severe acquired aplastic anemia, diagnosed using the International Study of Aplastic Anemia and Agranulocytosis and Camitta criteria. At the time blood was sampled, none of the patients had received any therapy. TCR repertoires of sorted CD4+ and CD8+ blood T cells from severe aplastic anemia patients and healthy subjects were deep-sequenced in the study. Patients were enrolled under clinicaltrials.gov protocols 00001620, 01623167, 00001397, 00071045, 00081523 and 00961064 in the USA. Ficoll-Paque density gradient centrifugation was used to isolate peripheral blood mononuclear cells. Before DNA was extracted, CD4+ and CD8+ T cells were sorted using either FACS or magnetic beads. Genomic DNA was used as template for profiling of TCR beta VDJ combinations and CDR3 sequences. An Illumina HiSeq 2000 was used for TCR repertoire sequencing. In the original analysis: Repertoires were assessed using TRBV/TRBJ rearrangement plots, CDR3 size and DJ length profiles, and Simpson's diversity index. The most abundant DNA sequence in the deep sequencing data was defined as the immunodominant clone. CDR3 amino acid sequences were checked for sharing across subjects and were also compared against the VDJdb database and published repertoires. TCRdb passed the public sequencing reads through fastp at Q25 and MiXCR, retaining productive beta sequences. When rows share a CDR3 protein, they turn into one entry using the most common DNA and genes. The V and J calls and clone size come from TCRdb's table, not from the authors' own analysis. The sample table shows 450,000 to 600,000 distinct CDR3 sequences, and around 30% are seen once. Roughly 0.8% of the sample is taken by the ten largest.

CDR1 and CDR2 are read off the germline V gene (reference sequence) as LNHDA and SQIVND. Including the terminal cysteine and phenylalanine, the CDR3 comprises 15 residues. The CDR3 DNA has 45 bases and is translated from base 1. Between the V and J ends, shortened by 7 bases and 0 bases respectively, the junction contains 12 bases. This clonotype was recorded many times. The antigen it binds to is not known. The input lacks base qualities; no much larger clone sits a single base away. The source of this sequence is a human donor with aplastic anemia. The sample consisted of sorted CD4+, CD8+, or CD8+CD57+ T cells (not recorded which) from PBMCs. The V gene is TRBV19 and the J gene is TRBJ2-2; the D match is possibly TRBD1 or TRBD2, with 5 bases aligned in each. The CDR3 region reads CASMPGTANTGELFF. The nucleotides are TGTGCCAGTATGCCCGGGACGGCGAACACCGGGGAGCTGTTTTTT.